This TCR beta chain appears in the sequencing data of a study of OX40 agonist ivuxolimab in advanced cancers. The timepoints at which blood was sampled were baseline, cycle 4 day 1, and cycle 7 day 1. This clone was recorded a few times. Clones were read by immunoSEQ multiplex PCR, and TCRdb kept only the in-frame ones, dropping some. The sample has some 68,000 clones; 80% to 90% are singletons. The length of the CDR3 is 14 residues. CDR1 is SGHAT and CDR2 is FQNNGV in the germline V gene. Trimming removed 6 bases from V and 11 bases from J, with 22 bases in between. The sequencing here drew on CD4+ or CD8+ T cells sorted from blood, taken in a trial of the OX40 agonist ivuxolimab. The clonotype comes from an adult with an advanced solid tumor such as melanoma, head and neck, liver or kidney cancer. The rearrangement links TRBV11-2 to TRBJ1-1; D is possibly TRBD1 (6 bases). The CDR3, as DNA: TGTGCCAGCAGTTATTCGACTCAGGGGTGGAATGCTTTCTTT. Residues: CASSYSTQGWNAFF.